The sequence of this T cell receptor (delta chain) was determined in a study of gamma-delta T cells after stem cell transplantation. This clone has more than one count but fewer than ten. TCRdb made new clone calls on the RT-PCR reads using CATT. Here the sample spans just under 2,500 delta-chain clones, about 18% being singletons. Per germline, CDR1 GEAIGNYY and CDR2 EKD. CDR3 length: 14 residues. V trimming: 4 bases; J trimming: 4 bases; junction bases outside the gene matches: 4. This TCR came from a human donor. It is not recorded whose cells these are; they may come from a transplant donor. The rearrangement links TRDV2 to TRDJ2; 8 nucleotides match TRDD3. Assignment of the J gene here rests on matching the DNA to germline, because TCRdb gives none. Sequenced material: gamma-delta T cells. CDR3 protein: CACDSLGETAQLFF. CDR3 DNA: TGTGCCTGTGATTCCCTGGGGGAGACAGCACAACTCTTCTTT.